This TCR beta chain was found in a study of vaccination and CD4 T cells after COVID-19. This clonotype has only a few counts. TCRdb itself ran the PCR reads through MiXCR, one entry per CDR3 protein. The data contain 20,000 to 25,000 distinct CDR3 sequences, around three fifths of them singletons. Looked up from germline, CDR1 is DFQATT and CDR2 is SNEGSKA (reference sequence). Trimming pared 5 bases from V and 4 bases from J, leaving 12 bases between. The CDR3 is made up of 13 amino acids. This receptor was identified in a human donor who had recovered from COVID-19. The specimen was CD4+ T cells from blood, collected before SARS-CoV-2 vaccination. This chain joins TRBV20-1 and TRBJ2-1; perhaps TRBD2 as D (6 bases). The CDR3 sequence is CSASLGGYNEQFF. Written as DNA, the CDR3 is TGCAGTGCTTCACTGGGGGGATACAATGAGCAGTTCTTC.